The 21 T cell receptor beta chains presented below share a single source sample, sequenced in a study of cytomegalovirus exposure and HLA in healthy donors. The PCR had 60 Vbeta and 13 Jbeta primers. Sequencing was performed with immunoSEQ multiplex PCR; in TCRdb, only in-frame clones are kept and a portion is missing. There are roughly 100,000 clones in the sample; 82% occur only once, and 3% to 4% lies in the top ten. The sequenced sample consisted of PBMCs. These receptors originate from a man in his fifties in good health and CMV-seronegative.

This clone was seen a few times. This sequence joins TRBV18 and TRBJ2-5; 7 bases match TRBD1. The ends lost 2 bases at V and 3 bases at J; junction bases unmatched: 3. This CDR3 contains 14 residues. Germline CDR1 KGHSH, CDR2 LQKENI. In DNA form, the CDR3 reads TGTGCCAGCTCACCAAGGCAGGGGGAAGAGACCCAGTACTTC. It translates to CASSPRQGEETQYF. Full variable domain (rest looked up from reference TRBV18 and TRBJ2-5): NAGVMQNPRHLVRRRGQEARLRCSPMKGHSHVYWYRQLPEEGLKFMVYLQKENIIDESGMPKERFSAEFPKEGPSILRIQQVVRGDSAAYFCASSPRQGEETQYFGPGTRLLVL.

The genes are TRBV5-6 and TRBJ2-4; D may be TRBD2 (5 bases). This CDR3 is built from 14 residues. Germline-derived CDR1 and CDR2 are SGHDT and YYEEEE. V was cut by 1 base and J by 10 bases, with 15 bases left in between. The CDR3 nucleotides read TGTGCCAGCAGCTTGAGCGGCAGAAAAATGATTCAGTACTTC. It specifies CASSLSGRKMIQYF.

The V call is TRBV10-1, the J call TRBJ2-1, with D possibly matching TRBD1 (6 bases). Germline-derived CDR1 and CDR2 are WNHNN and SYGVQD (reference sequence). Trimming left V 0 bases short and J 2 bases short, with 14 bases between. The CDR3 runs 17 residues. The CDR3 coding sequence is TGCGCCAGCAGTGAGTCTCGACAGGCGCTAGCCTACAATGAGCAGTTCTTC. As protein: CASSESRQALAYNEQFF.

The chain is built from TRBV7-2 and TRBJ2-7, with 12 bases fitting TRBD1. With 1 base clipped from V and 4 bases from J, the junction kept 8 bases outside the gene matches. From germline, CDR1 is SGHTA and CDR2 FQGNSA. CDR3 size: 17 residues. In DNA, the CDR3 is TGTGCCAGCAGCTTAGGGGCCGGGACAGGGGGCTTTTACGAGCAGTACTTC. Translated, it gives CASSLGAGTGGFYEQYF.

The chain links TRBV28 to TRBJ1-1, with D unresolved. The CDR3 runs 15 residues. Germline V lookup: CDR1 MDHEN, CDR2 SYDVKM. V was trimmed by 11 bases and J by 0 bases, leaving 19 bases between them. This chain's CDR3 is CAGTSIFGMNTEAFF. DNA for the CDR3: TGTGCCGGCACCTCAATCTTTGGCATGAACACTGAAGCTTTCTTT.

A note on this clone: Relative to the germline gene, one junction end is altered; a read error may explain this. The gene calls are TRBV7-7 and TRBJ1-4; TRBD1 aligns across 10 bases. The length of the CDR3 is 18 residues. Germline V CDR1 and CDR2: SSHAT, FNYEAQ (reference sequence). Here the CDR3 reads CASRETGTGEATNEKLFF. CDR3 coding DNA: TGTGCTAGCAGGGAAACCGGGACAGGGGAAGCGACTAATGAAAAACTGTTTTTT.

The CDR3 spells CASSGGGGGQETQYF. The CDR3 bases are TGTGCCAGCAGCGGGGGGGGTGGAGGGCAAGAGACCCAGTACTTC. The gene calls are TRBV9 and TRBJ2-5, with 7 bases that match TRBD2. V was clipped by 3 bases and J by 2 bases; unmatched bases: 7. Germline values: CDR1 SGDLS, CDR2 YYNGEE. The CDR3 sequence is 15 residues long.

This clone came up once. This chain joins TRBV30 and TRBJ2-1; TRBD2 matches at 9 bases. V trimming: 2 bases; J trimming: 10 bases; junction bases outside the gene matches: 6. This CDR3 spans 13 amino acids. Per the germline V gene, CDR1 is GTSNPN and CDR2 is SVGIG (reference sequence). The CDR3 nucleotides are TGTGCCTGGAGTACGGGACTAGCAGGGGAGCAGTTCTTC. It translates to CAWSTGLAGEQFF. Full variable domain (remainder filled in from reference TRBV30 and TRBJ2-1): SQTIHQWPATLVQPVGSPLSLECTVEGTSNPNLYWYRQAAGRGLQLLFYSVGIGQISSEVPQNLSASRPQDRQFILSSKKLLLSDSGFYLCAWSTGLAGEQFFGPGTRLTVL.

V is TRBV9 and J is TRBJ2-1, with D perhaps TRBD2 (6 bases). In germline, CDR1 is SGDLS, CDR2 YYNGEE. The CDR3 spans 15 residues. Trimming removed 3 bases at V and 6 bases at J, with 16 bases between. CDR3 nucleotides: TGTGCCAGCAGCGACCTAATGCGGGGACTCAATGAGCAGTTCTTC. This gives the protein CASSDLMRGLNEQFF.

The chain combines TRBV27 with TRBJ2-1, with 8 bases lining up with TRBD2. The CDR3 is made up of 17 amino acids. Germline loops: CDR1 MNHEY, CDR2 SMNVEV (reference sequence). V trimming: 0 bases; J trimming: 4 bases; junction bases outside the gene matches: 8. The CDR3 region is CASSLSPSGHSYNEQFF. As DNA, the CDR3 is TGTGCCAGCAGTTTATCTCCTAGCGGGCATTCATACAATGAGCAGTTCTTC.

Only a few counts were recorded for this clone. V and J are TRBV9 and TRBJ2-3; 13 bases are shared with TRBD2. The CDR3 extends over 19 amino acids. Trimming cost V 0 bases and J 0 bases; bases outside gene matches: 7. In germline, CDR1 is SGDLS, CDR2 YYNGEE. The CDR3 nucleotides read TGTGCCAGCAGCGTAGACCCGGGACTAGCGGGGCCTAGCACAGATACGCAGTATTTT. It encodes CASSVDPGLAGPSTDTQYF.

The chain combines TRBV12-5 with TRBJ2-3, with 12 nucleotides matching TRBD1. Looked up from germline, CDR1 is LGHNT and CDR2 is FRNRAP. The CDR3 sequence is 19 residues long. V shed 0 bases and J 4 bases; nucleotides not matched to a gene: 11. The CDR3, as DNA: TGTGCTAGTGGTTTGGTCCCGGGACAGGGGGCGGTAAGGGCAGATACGCAGTATTTT. It encodes CASGLVPGQGAVRADTQYF.

The V gene is TRBV5-1, the J gene TRBJ1-1, with 10 bases fitting TRBD1. Trimming at V came to 4 bases and at J to 6 bases, leaving 15 bases not matched to a gene. The length of the CDR3 is 17 residues. From germline, CDR1 is SGHRS and CDR2 YFSETQ. CDR3 region: CASSPRQGAARGAEAFF. The CDR3 nucleotides read TGCGCCAGCAGCCCTCGACAGGGGGCTGCGAGGGGCGCTGAAGCTTTCTTT.

The rearrangement links TRBV7-9 to TRBJ1-1; tentatively, D is TRBD1 (6 bases). CDR1 and CDR2 from the germline V gene are SEHNR and FQNEAQ (reference sequence). Trimming cost V 1 base and J 1 base, with 13 bases left between them. The CDR3 length is 16 residues. CDR3 region: CASSLEDGGPNTEAFF. The CDR3 DNA reads TGTGCCAGCAGCTTAGAAGATGGGGGCCCGAACACTGAAGCTTTCTTT.

V gene TRBV9 combines with J gene TRBJ2-5; 15 bases agree with TRBD2. There are 18 residues in the CDR3. Germline CDR1 is SGDLS and CDR2 is YYNGEE. J lost 2 bases, V lost 0 bases, and 5 bases had no gene match. CDR3 coding DNA: TGTGCCAGCAGCGTAGGGACTAGCGGGAGGGCGGGGCAAGAGACCCAGTACTTC. This encodes CASSVGTSGRAGQETQYF. The full variable domain, in which reference TRBV9 and TRBJ2-5 provide the parts outside the CDR3, is DSGVTQTPKHLITATGQRVTLRCSPRSGDLSVYWYQQSLDQGLQFLIQYYNGEERAKGNILERFSAQQFPDLHSELNLSSLELGDSALYFCASSVGTSGRAGQETQYFGPGTRLLVL.

This clone was detected only a few times. The genes are TRBV6-6 and TRBJ2-7; D possibly corresponds to TRBD2 (6 bases). This CDR3 comprises 12 residues. Trimming cost V 8 bases and J 1 base, with 9 bases left between them. Germline loops: CDR1 MNHNY, CDR2 SVGAGI (reference sequence). The DNA of the CDR3 is TGTGCCAGCCACAGCGGGTCCTACGAGCAGTACTTC. It is translated as CASHSGSYEQYF.

This rearrangement joins TRBV11-2 to TRBJ2-5; D unclear. The V end lost 5 bases, the J end lost 1 base, and 8 bases lay between the germline ends. The CDR3 spans 13 residues. Germline loops: CDR1 SGHAT, CDR2 FQNNGV. CDR3 protein: CASSRSPQETQYF. In nucleotides, the CDR3 is TGTGCCAGCAGCCGGAGTCCCCAAGAGACCCAGTACTTC.

The chain has TRBV2 and TRBJ1-5; the match to TRBD1 covers 7 bases. Germline loops: CDR1 SNHLY, CDR2 FYNNEI. The length of the CDR3 is 14 residues. V shed 7 bases and J 6 bases; nucleotides not matched to a gene: 9. CDR3: CASTREQGSQPQHF. The CDR3 DNA reads as TGTGCCAGCACCAGAGAACAGGGGAGTCAGCCCCAGCATTTT.

The chain employs TRBV5-8 and TRBJ1-5; D not resolved. V gave up 5 bases and J gave up 1 base, with 16 bases separating them. From germline, CDR1 is SGHTS and CDR2 YDEGEE. The CDR3 sequence is 16 residues long. CDR3 loop: CASSFTPGRSNQPQHF. CDR3 bases: TGTGCCAGCAGTTTTACACCCGGGAGAAGCAATCAGCCCCAGCATTTT. The full variable domain, with the rest looked up from reference TRBV5-8 and TRBJ1-5, is EAGVTQSPTHLIKTRGQQATLRCSPISGHTSVYWYQQALGLGLQFLLWYDEGEERNRGNFPPRFSGRQFPNYSSELNVNALELEDSALYLCASSFTPGRSNQPQHFGDGTRLSIL.

The V gene is TRBV29-1, the J gene TRBJ1-2; D might be TRBD1 (6 bases). Between the trimmed V and J ends, which lost 5 bases and 2 bases, there was a span of 15 bases. There are 14 residues in the CDR3. Germline values: CDR1 SQVTM, CDR2 ANQGSEA. The CDR3 DNA sequence: TGCAGCGTTCGCCCCTTGACAGGCAACTATGGCTACACCTTC. Protein: CSVRPLTGNYGYTF.

This clone has a handful of counts. This chain links TRBV6-5 with TRBJ2-2; maybe TRBD1 (6 bases). V lost 5 bases and J 7 bases, leaving 8 bases between the germline ends. In germline, CDR1 is MNHEY, CDR2 SVGAGI. This CDR3 region has 12 residues. The chain's CDR3 is CASSPDSGELFF. CDR3 nucleotides: TGTGCCAGCAGTCCGGACAGCGGGGAGCTGTTTTTT.